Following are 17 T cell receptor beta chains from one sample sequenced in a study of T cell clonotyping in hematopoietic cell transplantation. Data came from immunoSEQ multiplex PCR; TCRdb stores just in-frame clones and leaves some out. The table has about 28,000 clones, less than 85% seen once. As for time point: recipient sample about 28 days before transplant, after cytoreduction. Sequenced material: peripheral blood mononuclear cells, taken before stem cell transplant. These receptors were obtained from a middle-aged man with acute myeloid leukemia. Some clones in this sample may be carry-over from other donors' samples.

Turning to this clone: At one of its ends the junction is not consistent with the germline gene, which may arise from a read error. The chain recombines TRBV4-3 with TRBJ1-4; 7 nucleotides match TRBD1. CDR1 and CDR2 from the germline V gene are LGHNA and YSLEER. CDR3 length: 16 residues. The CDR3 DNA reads TGCGCCAGCGGCCAAAGCAGGGGGGTAACTAATGAAAAACTGTTTTTT. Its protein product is CASGQSRGVTNEKLFF.

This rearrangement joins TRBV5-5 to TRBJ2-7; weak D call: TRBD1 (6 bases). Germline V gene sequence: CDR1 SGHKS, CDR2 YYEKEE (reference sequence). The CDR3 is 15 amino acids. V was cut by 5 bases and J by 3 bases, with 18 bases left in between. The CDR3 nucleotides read TGTGCCAGCAGACAGGGCCCAGCCGATTTCTACGAGCAGTACTTC. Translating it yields CASRQGPADFYEQYF.

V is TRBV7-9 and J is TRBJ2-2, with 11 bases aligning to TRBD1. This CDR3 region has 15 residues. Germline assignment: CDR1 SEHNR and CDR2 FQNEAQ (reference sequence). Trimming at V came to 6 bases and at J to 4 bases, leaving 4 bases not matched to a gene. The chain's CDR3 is CASRDRGRGTGELFF. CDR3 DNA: TGTGCCAGCAGGGACAGGGGGCGCGGCACCGGGGAGCTGTTTTTT.

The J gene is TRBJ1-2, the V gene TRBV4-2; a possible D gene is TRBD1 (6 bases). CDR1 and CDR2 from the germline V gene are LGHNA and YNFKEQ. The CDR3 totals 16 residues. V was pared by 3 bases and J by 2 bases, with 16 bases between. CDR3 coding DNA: TGTGCCAGCAGCCAGGGATTAGGACAGAACAACTATGGCTACACCTTC. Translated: CASSQGLGQNNYGYTF.

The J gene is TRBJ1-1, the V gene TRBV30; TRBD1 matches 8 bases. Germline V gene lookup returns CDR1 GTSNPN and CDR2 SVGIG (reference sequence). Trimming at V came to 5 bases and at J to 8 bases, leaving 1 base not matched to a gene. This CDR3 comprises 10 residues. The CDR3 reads CAWDRGEAFF. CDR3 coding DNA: TGTGCCTGGGACAGGGGAGAAGCTTTCTTT.

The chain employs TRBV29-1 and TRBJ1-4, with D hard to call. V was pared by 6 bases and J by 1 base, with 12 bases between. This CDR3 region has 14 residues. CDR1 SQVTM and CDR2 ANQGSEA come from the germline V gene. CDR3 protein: CSVLISGTNEKLFF. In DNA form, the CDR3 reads TGCAGCGTACTGATCAGCGGAACTAATGAAAAACTGTTTTTT.

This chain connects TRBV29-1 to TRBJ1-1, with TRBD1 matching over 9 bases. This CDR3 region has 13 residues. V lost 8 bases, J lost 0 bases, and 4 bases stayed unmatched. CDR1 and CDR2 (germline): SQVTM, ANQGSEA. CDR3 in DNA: TGCAGCACGGGACAGGGAATGAACACTGAAGCTTTCTTT. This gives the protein CSTGQGMNTEAFF.

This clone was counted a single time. The CDR3 DNA reads TGCGCCAGCAGCTTGGATGGACTTAACTACGAGCAGTACTTC. Translated, it gives CASSLDGLNYEQYF. The chain employs TRBV5-1 and TRBJ2-7; D might be TRBD2 (5 bases). V lost 0 bases, J lost 3 bases, and 10 bases lay in between. Per germline, CDR1 SGHRS and CDR2 YFSETQ. The CDR3 is made up of 14 amino acids.

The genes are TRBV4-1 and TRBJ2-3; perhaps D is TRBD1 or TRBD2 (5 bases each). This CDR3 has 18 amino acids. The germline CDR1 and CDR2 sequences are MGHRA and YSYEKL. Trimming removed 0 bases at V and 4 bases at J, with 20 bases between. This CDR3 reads CASSQDPRDPEGSDTQYF. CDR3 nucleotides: TGCGCCAGCAGCCAAGATCCCCGGGACCCTGAGGGGTCAGATACGCAGTATTTT.

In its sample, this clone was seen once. The CDR3 sequence: CASQPGLGLEYEQYF. In nucleotides, the CDR3 is TGTGCCAGTCAACCGGGACTAGGTCTCGAGTACGAGCAGTACTTC. The chain employs TRBV6-6 and TRBJ2-7; 8 positions match TRBD2. The germline gives CDR1 MNHNY, CDR2 SVGAGI (reference sequence). This CDR3 is 15 amino acids long. Trimming at V came to 9 bases and at J to 4 bases, leaving 14 bases not matched to a gene.

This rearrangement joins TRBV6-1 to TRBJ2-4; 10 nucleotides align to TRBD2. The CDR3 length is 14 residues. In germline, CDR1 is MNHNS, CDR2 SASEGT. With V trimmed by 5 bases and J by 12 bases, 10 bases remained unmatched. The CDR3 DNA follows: TGTGCCAGCAGTCAAAAAGCGGGGGGGGCCGATCAGTACTTC. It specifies CASSQKAGGADQYF.

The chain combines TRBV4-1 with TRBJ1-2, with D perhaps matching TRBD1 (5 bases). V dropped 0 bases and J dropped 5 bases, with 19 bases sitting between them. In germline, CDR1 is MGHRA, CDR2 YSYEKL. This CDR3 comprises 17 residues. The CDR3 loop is CASSQDKALEGRYGYTF. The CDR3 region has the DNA TGCGCCAGCAGCCAAGATAAGGCCTTGGAGGGGAGGTATGGCTACACCTTC.

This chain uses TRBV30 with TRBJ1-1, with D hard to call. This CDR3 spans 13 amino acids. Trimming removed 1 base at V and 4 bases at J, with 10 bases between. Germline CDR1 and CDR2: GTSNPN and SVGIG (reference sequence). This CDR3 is CAWSAEGFTEAFF. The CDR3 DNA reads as TGTGCCTGGAGTGCAGAAGGGTTCACTGAAGCTTTCTTT.

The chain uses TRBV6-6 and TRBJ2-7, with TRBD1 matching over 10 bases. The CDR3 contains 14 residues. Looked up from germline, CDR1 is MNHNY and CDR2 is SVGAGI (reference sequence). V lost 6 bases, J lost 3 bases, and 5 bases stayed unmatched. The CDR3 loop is CASRSGTGVYEQYF. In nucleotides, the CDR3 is TGTGCCAGCAGGTCCGGGACAGGGGTCTACGAGCAGTACTTC.

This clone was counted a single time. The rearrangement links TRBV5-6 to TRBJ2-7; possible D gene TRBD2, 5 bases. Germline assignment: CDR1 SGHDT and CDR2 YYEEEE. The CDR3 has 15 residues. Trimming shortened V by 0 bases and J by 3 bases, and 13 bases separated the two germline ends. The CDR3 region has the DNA TGTGCCAGCAGCTTGGCGGCTAGCCCCTACTACGAGCAGTACTTC. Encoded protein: CASSLAASPYYEQYF.

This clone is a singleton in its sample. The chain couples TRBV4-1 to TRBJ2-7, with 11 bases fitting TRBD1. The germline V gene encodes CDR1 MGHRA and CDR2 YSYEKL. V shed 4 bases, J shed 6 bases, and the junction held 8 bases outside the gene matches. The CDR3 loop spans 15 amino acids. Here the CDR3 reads CASSRQGQGDAEQYF. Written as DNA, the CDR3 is TGCGCCAGCAGCCGGCAGGGACAGGGGGATGCCGAGCAGTACTTC.

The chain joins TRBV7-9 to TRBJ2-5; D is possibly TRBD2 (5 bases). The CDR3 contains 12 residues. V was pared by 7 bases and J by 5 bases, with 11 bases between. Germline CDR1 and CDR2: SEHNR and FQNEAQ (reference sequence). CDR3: CASTGERETQYF. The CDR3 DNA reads TGTGCCAGCACCGGGGAACGGGAGACCCAGTACTTC.